The 27 T cell receptor beta chains below were found in one sample sequenced in a study of high-grade serous ovarian cancer treatment subgroups. Generated by immunoSEQ multiplex PCR, the TCRdb table keeps only in-frame clones and is missing some. The sample gives 300 to 400 clones, approximately 70% of which show up once; about 18% is in the top ten. Tumor samples were taken before definitive surgery or chemotherapy. The specimen was tumor tissue. The receptors were sampled from a human donor with high-grade serous ovarian cancer.

The rearrangement joins TRBV28 to TRBJ2-7; 9 positions agree with TRBD1. After removal of 9 bases from V and 7 bases from J, the junction contained 7 bases not matched to a gene. The CDR3 spans 12 residues. Per germline, CDR1 MDHEN and CDR2 SYDVKM. The CDR3 loop is CASGTGRIEQYF. CDR3 DNA sequence: TGTGCCAGTGGGACAGGGAGGATAGAGCAGTACTTC.

The chain is built from TRBV30 and TRBJ1-2, with D possibly being TRBD1 (6 bases). Per the germline V gene, CDR1 is GTSNPN and CDR2 is SVGIG (reference sequence). Trimming shortened V by 4 bases and J by 6 bases, and 15 bases separated the two germline ends. The CDR3 is 13 amino acids. DNA of the CDR3: TGTGCCTGGAACACTAATACAGGGAATGGCTACACCTTC. This sequence encodes CAWNTNTGNGYTF.

This chain uses TRBV27 with TRBJ2-5; D gene ambiguous. The DNA end is more similar to TRBJ2-7, so the J call may be wrong. Germline CDR1 MNHEY, CDR2 SMNVEV (reference sequence). CDR3 length: 13 residues. CDR3 nucleotide sequence: TGTGCCAGCAGTTTTACATCGTCCTACGAGCAGTACTTC. Translating gives CASSFTSSYEQYF.

V gene TRBV7-2 combines with J gene TRBJ2-1; D is unclear. V lost 2 bases to trimming and J lost 8 bases, with 13 bases between them. The CDR3 covers 14 residues. Germline lookup yields CDR1 SGHTA and CDR2 FQGNSA. CDR3 DNA: TGTGCCAGCAGCTTAATCAGCCGCGAACATGAGCAGTTCTTC. It yields the protein CASSLISREHEQFF.

The chain combines TRBV30 with TRBJ2-5, with 10 bases aligning to TRBD2. Unmatched junction bases numbered 5, after V lost 0 bases and J lost 1 base. Germline V gene lookup returns CDR1 GTSNPN and CDR2 SVGIG (reference sequence). The CDR3 loop spans 16 amino acids. Written as DNA, the CDR3 is TGTGCCTGGAGTGTAACGAGCGGGGGGGCCCAAGAGACCCAGTACTTC. It translates to CAWSVTSGGAQETQYF.

The V call is TRBV19, the J call TRBJ2-3; 9 bases fit TRBD1. In germline, CDR1 is LNHDA, CDR2 SQIVND (reference sequence). Trimming at V came to 5 bases and at J to 0 bases, leaving 3 bases not matched to a gene. This CDR3 has 15 amino acids. The CDR3 protein is CASSWDRASTDTQYF. The CDR3 coding sequence is TGTGCCAGTAGTTGGGACAGGGCTAGCACAGATACGCAGTATTTT.

J is TRBJ2-2 and V is TRBV14; D unresolved. Germline V lookup: CDR1 SGHDN, CDR2 FVKESK. The CDR3 has 15 residues. The V end was cut by 0 bases, the J end by 1 base, with 6 bases between. The CDR3 is CASSQEVGNTGELFF. As DNA, the CDR3 is TGTGCCAGCAGCCAAGAAGTGGGGAACACCGGGGAGCTGTTTTTT.

V is TRBV4-1 and J is TRBJ2-1; D gene unclear. V was shortened by 1 base and J by 6 bases, with 1 base between the two germline ends. The CDR3 contains 11 residues. Per germline, CDR1 MGHRA and CDR2 YSYEKL. The CDR3 bases are TGCGCCAGCAGCCAAGCCAATGAGCAGTTCTTC. It yields the protein CASSQANEQFF.

The chain employs TRBV10-2 and TRBJ2-1; 7 bases agree with TRBD2. Unmatched junction bases numbered 3, after V lost 1 base and J lost 6 bases. CDR1 and CDR2 (germline): WSHSY, SAAADI. The CDR3 spans 14 residues. The DNA of the CDR3 is TGCGCCAGCAGTGAGTGGGGGGGAAGCAATGAGCAGTTCTTC. This codes for CASSEWGGSNEQFF.

The chain uses TRBV7-3 and TRBJ2-1; 16 bases match TRBD2. Germline V CDR1 and CDR2: SGHTA, FQGTGA. The junction had 5 bases not matched to a gene; V was cut back by 3 bases and J by 0 bases. The CDR3 is made up of 19 amino acids. For the CDR3, the DNA is TGTGCCAGCAGCTTCTGGGGACTAGCGGGGGGGGGCTCCTACAATGAGCAGTTCTTC. Encoded protein: CASSFWGLAGGGSYNEQFF.

V usage is TRBV6-5 and J usage is TRBJ2-7, with a tentative D call TRBD2 (5 bases). Germline V gene data show CDR1 as MNHEY and CDR2 as SVGAGI. The CDR3 covers 16 residues. Trimming took 0 bases from V and 0 from J, leaving 12 bases between them. Here the CDR3 reads CASSYSTRGTSYEQYF. The CDR3 DNA follows: TGTGCCAGCAGTTACTCGACCCGGGGAACCTCCTACGAGCAGTACTTC.

This clone was seen only once. The V and J genes are TRBV21-1 and TRBJ1-1; TRBD1, as called in the table, went unchecked against the DNA. TRBV21-1 is a listed pseudogene. The CDR3 is 15 amino acids. CDR3 sequence reads: CATDRVGRLNTEAFF. The DNA of the CDR3 is TGTGCTACTGACAGGGTCGGGCGTTTGAACACTGAAGCTTTCTTT.

V is TRBV10-3 and J is TRBJ1-6; D gene uncertain. V was pared by 3 bases and J by 5 bases, with 8 bases between. The CDR3 runs 14 residues. Germline CDR1 and CDR2: ENHRY and SYGVKD. The CDR3 nucleotides read TGTGCCATCAGTGATAGTCTGGATAATTCACCCCTCCACTTT. Translated: CAISDSLDNSPLHF.

This clone appeared once. The rearrangement joins TRBV18 to TRBJ2-5; 11 nucleotides agree with TRBD2. The CDR3 covers 16 residues. V was clipped by 6 bases and J by 3 bases; unmatched bases: 9. Germline assignment: CDR1 KGHSH and CDR2 LQKENI. The CDR3 here is CASSPSPGLAEETQYF. Written as DNA, the CDR3 is TGTGCCAGCTCCCCCAGCCCGGGACTAGCGGAAGAGACCCAGTACTTC.

This sequence joins TRBV5-1 and TRBJ2-5, with 10 nucleotides matching TRBD2. Germline V gene lookup returns CDR1 SGHRS and CDR2 YFSETQ. The CDR3 totals 16 residues. V was clipped by 2 bases and J by 2 bases; unmatched bases: 6. The CDR3: CASSFGDSGGQETQYF. Written as DNA, the CDR3 is TGCGCCAGCAGCTTCGGGGATAGCGGGGGGCAAGAGACCCAGTACTTC.

This chain links TRBV28 with TRBJ2-7, with D perhaps matching TRBD1 (6 bases). The CDR3 is made up of 16 amino acids. Germline V gene data show CDR1 as MDHEN and CDR2 as SYDVKM. V shed 4 bases and J shed 2 bases, with 18 bases lying between them. CDR3 sequence: CASSSPSTGLTYEQYF. DNA for the CDR3: TGTGCCAGCAGTTCCCCCTCGACAGGCTTAACCTACGAGCAGTACTTC.

This clone has only a few counts. This rearrangement joins TRBV7-8 to TRBJ1-2; D remains unclear. This CDR3 region has 14 residues. V was trimmed by 0 bases and J by 1 base, leaving 6 bases between them. CDR1 and CDR2 (germline): SGHVS, FQNEAQ. The CDR3 region is CASSLAPVNYGYTF. CDR3 coding DNA: TGTGCCAGCAGCTTAGCGCCGGTTAACTATGGCTACACCTTC.

The V call is TRBV7-8, the J call TRBJ1-2; weak D call: TRBD1 (5 bases). CDR3 length equals 16 residues. The germline CDR1 and CDR2 sequences are SGHVS and FQNEAQ. Trimming removed 1 base from V and 2 bases from J, with 14 bases in between. CDR3 DNA: TGTGCCAGCAGCTTAGGGGGGACGGCCGGGAACTATGGCTACACCTTC. Translated, it gives CASSLGGTAGNYGYTF.

The V gene is TRBV5-5, the J gene TRBJ2-7; 8 bases are shared with TRBD2. CDR3 length: 15 amino acids. V lost 4 bases, J lost 3 bases, and 9 bases stayed unmatched. Germline assignment: CDR1 SGHKS and CDR2 YYEKEE (reference sequence). The CDR3 bases are TGTGCCAGCAGCGCGGGGGGCGCCCGGGACTACGAGCAGTACTTC. This gives the protein CASSAGGARDYEQYF.

This clone was counted a single time. This rearrangement joins TRBV4-1 to TRBJ2-3, with D perhaps assigned TRBD1 or TRBD2 (6 bases each). CDR1 and CDR2 (germline): MGHRA, YSYEKL. Between the trimmed V and J ends, which lost 6 bases and 6 bases, there was a span of 16 bases. This CDR3 has 14 amino acids. The CDR3 nucleotides read TGCGCCAGCAGTCCTCATGGGGGGCTGGATACGCAGTATTTT. As protein: CASSPHGGLDTQYF.

V gene TRBV11-2 combines with J gene TRBJ2-5; 8 positions match TRBD2. Per germline, CDR1 SGHAT and CDR2 FQNNGV. V dropped 5 bases and J dropped 6; count of bases not matched to a gene: 8. The CDR3 loop spans 14 amino acids. CDR3 residues: CASSPVRGGKTQYF. CDR3 sequence (DNA): TGTGCCAGCAGCCCCGTTCGGGGGGGAAAGACCCAGTACTTC.

The chain employs TRBV7-2 and TRBJ1-2; 10 bases line up with TRBD1. After removal of 0 bases from V and 4 bases from J, the junction contained 5 bases not matched to a gene. In germline, CDR1 is SGHTA, CDR2 FQGNSA. There are 16 residues in the CDR3. DNA for the CDR3: TGTGCCAGCAGCTTAGCCGGGACAGGGGTACCCTATGGCTACACCTTC. This gives the protein CASSLAGTGVPYGYTF.

CDR3 sequence: CASSTISYEQYF. For the CDR3, the DNA is TGTGCCAGCAGTACCATCTCCTACGAGCAGTACTTC. The rearrangement joins TRBV28 to TRBJ2-7; D gene uncertain. Deletions cut 5 bases from V and 0 bases from J, with 5 bases between. Germline-derived CDR1 and CDR2 are MDHEN and SYDVKM. This CDR3 is built from 12 residues.

This rearrangement joins TRBV5-4 to TRBJ1-4; D may be TRBD1 (6 bases). Trimming took 5 bases from V and 8 from J, leaving 16 bases between them. Germline V gene data show CDR1 as SGHNT and CDR2 as YYREEE (reference sequence). The CDR3 has 14 residues. CDR3 sequence reads: CASSYRDTDEKLFF. The CDR3 region has the DNA TGTGCCAGCAGTTACCGGGACACGGACGAAAAACTGTTTTTT.

J is TRBJ1-2 and V is TRBV6-5; D gene uncertain. CDR1 is MNHEY and CDR2 is SVGAGI in the germline V gene. Trimming took off 2 bases at V and 6 bases at J, with 16 bases between the two ends. The CDR3 sequence is 15 residues long. As DNA, the CDR3 is TGTGCCAGCAGTTACGTTGCAGGACGCTTCCATGGCTACACCTTC. Its translation is CASSYVAGRFHGYTF.

In nucleotides, the CDR3 is TGTGCCAGTAGTATTGGACAGCTCTACGAGCAGTACTTC. It encodes CASSIGQLYEQYF. The gene calls are TRBV19 and TRBJ2-5; D is perhaps TRBD1 (6 bases). The DNA end lines up better with TRBJ2-7; the J call may be wrong. The germline V gene encodes CDR1 LNHDA and CDR2 SQIVND (reference sequence). The CDR3 has 13 amino acids.

This CDR3 is CASSAGVVGELFF. For the CDR3, the DNA is TGTGCCAGCAGCGCAGGGGTAGTCGGGGAGCTGTTTTTT. The V gene is TRBV6-5, the J gene TRBJ2-2, with TRBD1 as a possible D gene (6 bases). Germline V gives CDR1 MNHEY, CDR2 SVGAGI. The CDR3 consists of 13 residues. V lost 6 bases to trimming and J lost 7 bases, with 12 bases between them.